Following are 10 T cell receptor beta chains from one sample sequenced in a study of T cell responses to AZD1222 COVID-19 vaccine. Repertoires were generated with immunoSEQ multiplex PCR, while TCRdb's copy carries only in-frame clones and drops some. The repertoire holds 120,000 to 150,000 clones, with 91% as singletons. The sample in question was peripheral blood, obtained 28 days after the second AZD1222 dose. These receptors all come from an adult who received the AZD1222 COVID-19 vaccine.

V and J are TRBV5-6 and TRBJ2-7; no clear D. This CDR3 comprises 15 residues. V lost 0 bases and J lost 5, with 15 bases in between. Germline assignment: CDR1 SGHDT and CDR2 YYEEEE. The CDR3 sequence is CASSLVAGSFHEQYF. The CDR3 DNA reads as TGTGCCAGCAGCTTGGTGGCAGGATCTTTCCACGAGCAGTACTTC.

This chain's CDR3 is CASSRGSSSYNEQFF. As DNA, the CDR3 is TGTGCCAGTAGTAGGGGCAGCAGCTCCTACAATGAGCAGTTCTTC. The J gene is TRBJ2-1, the V gene TRBV19, with a weak D call TRBD1 (5 bases). The CDR3 is made up of 15 amino acids. Germline CDR1 LNHDA, CDR2 SQIVND (reference sequence). V was pared by 4 bases and J by 0 bases, with 10 bases between.

CDR3 nucleotides: TGCGCCAGCAGTGATTCCGACGAGCAGTACTTC. Amino acids: CASSDSDEQYF. The chain is built from TRBV10-2 and TRBJ2-7; D remains unclear. Germline lookup yields CDR1 WSHSY and CDR2 SAAADI. The CDR3 consists of 11 residues. V dropped 3 bases and J dropped 5 bases, with 5 bases sitting between them.

The chain employs TRBV30 and TRBJ1-2, with TRBD1 as a possible D gene (5 bases). The V end was cut by 0 bases, the J end by 0 bases, with 20 bases between. From germline, CDR1 is GTSNPN and CDR2 SVGIG (reference sequence). The CDR3 consists of 18 residues. The CDR3 reads CAWSVPRAGQTANYGYTF. The DNA for the CDR3 is TGTGCCTGGAGTGTGCCGCGGGCCGGACAAACAGCTAACTATGGCTACACCTTC.

The chain couples TRBV11-2 to TRBJ1-2; possibly TRBD1 for D (5 bases). Trimming stripped 0 bases from V and 0 bases from J, with 8 bases between. Germline V gene lookup returns CDR1 SGHAT and CDR2 FQNNGV. This CDR3 comprises 15 residues. CDR3 amino acids: CASSLEGAPNYGYTF. Written as DNA, the CDR3 is TGTGCCAGCAGCTTAGAAGGGGCACCTAACTATGGCTACACCTTC.

The chain couples TRBV15 to TRBJ2-7; perhaps TRBD1 as D (6 bases). The CDR3 covers 17 residues. CDR1 is LNHNV, CDR2 YYDKDF, per germline (reference sequence). V gave up 0 bases and J gave up 1 base, with 16 bases separating them. This CDR3 reads CATSRDLGRGISYEQYF. The CDR3 DNA is TGTGCCACCAGCAGAGATCTCGGCAGGGGAATTTCCTACGAGCAGTACTTC. Full variable domain (missing parts from reference TRBV15 and TRBJ2-7): DAMVIQNPRYQVTQFGKPVTLSCSQTLNHNVMYWYQQKSSQAPKLLFHYYDKDFNNEADTPDNFQSRRPNTSFCFLDIRSPGLGDTAMYLCATSRDLGRGISYEQYFGPGTRLTVT.

The DNA of the CDR3 is TGTGCCAGCAGCTCAGGGAACGGCAATGAGCAGTTCTTC. Protein product: CASSSGNGNEQFF. The chain combines TRBV2 with TRBJ2-1, with a tentative D call TRBD1 (5 bases). CDR1 and CDR2 (germline): SNHLY, FYNNEI. V lost 6 bases to trimming and J lost 6 bases, with 12 bases between them. The CDR3 loop spans 13 amino acids.

J is TRBJ1-6 and V is TRBV30; 7 bases map to TRBD1. The J segment lost 9 bases and the V segment lost 8 bases, leaving 7 bases of the junction unmatched. Germline CDR1 is GTSNPN and CDR2 is SVGIG (reference sequence). CDR3 length: 12 amino acids. CDR3 DNA sequence: TGTGCCGCCCTGACAGGGTCTTCACCCCTCCACTTT. Protein product: CAALTGSSPLHF.

This clone turned up a few times. V is TRBV6-8 and J is TRBJ2-7, with unresolved D. Germline values: CDR1 MNHGY, CDR2 SAAAGT. The CDR3 runs to 13 residues. The V and J ends lost 9 bases and 1 base respectively, with 13 bases between them. The CDR3 reads CARAQGSSYEQYF. In DNA form, the CDR3 reads TGTGCCAGGGCACAAGGGTCTTCCTACGAGCAGTACTTC.

The gene calls are TRBV6-6 and TRBJ2-7; TRBD1 is a possible D gene (5 bases). The ends were cut back, 2 bases at V and 9 bases at J, with 17 bases in the middle. Germline V CDR1 and CDR2: MNHNY, SVGAGI (reference sequence). The CDR3 is 14 residues long. DNA of the CDR3: TGTGCCAGCAGTTACCCCCCGCAGGGCAGAGGGCAGTACTTC. Amino acids: CASSYPPQGRGQYF.